The clone carrying this T cell receptor beta chain has just one count. Method: immunoSEQ multiplex PCR; TCRdb's copy keeps in-frame clones and lacks some. The sample holds approximately 160,000 clones, 94% seen once. This sample was taken from a study of control samples from healthy donors and cancer patients. The sequence derives from a woman between 18 and 29 years old in good health. Material: blood.

The CDR3, as DNA: TGTGCCATCAGTGACCACGGGGGCAACACCGGGGAGCTGTTTTTT. Its translation: CAISDHGGNTGELFF. The rearrangement uses TRBV10-3 and TRBJ2-2, with D possibly being TRBD1 or TRBD2 (6 bases each). CDR3 length: 15 residues. Between the trimmed V and J ends, which lost 3 bases and 2 bases, there was a span of 10 bases. CDR1 ENHRY and CDR2 SYGVKD come from the germline V gene.